The TCR beta chain described here comes from a study of blood T cell repertoires in COVID-19. This clone was observed a single time. Profiled with immunoSEQ multiplex PCR; TCRdb holds only in-frame clones, not every one. The sample has a few hundred thousand clones; roughly 91% are singletons. What was sequenced was PBMCs or T cells enriched from blood (not recorded which). The receptor was derived from a man aged 18 to 29 who had recovered from COVID-19.

The CDR3 coding sequence is TGTGCCAGCAGTGAAACTGGCACAGATACGCAGTATTTT. This codes for CASSETGTDTQYF. This sequence joins TRBV2 and TRBJ2-3; D ambiguous. The V gene lost 2 bases and the J gene lost 1 base, with 4 bases spanning the gap. From germline, CDR1 is SNHLY and CDR2 FYNNEI. The CDR3 is 13 amino acids.